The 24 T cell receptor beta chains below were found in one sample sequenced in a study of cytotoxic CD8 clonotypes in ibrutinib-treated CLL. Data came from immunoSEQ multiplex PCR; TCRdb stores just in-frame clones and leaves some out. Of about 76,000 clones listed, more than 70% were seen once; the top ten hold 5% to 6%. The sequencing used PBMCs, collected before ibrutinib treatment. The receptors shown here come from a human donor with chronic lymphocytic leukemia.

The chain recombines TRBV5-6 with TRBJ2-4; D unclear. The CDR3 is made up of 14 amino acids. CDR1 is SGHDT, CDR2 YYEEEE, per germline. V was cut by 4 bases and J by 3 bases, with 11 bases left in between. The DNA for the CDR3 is TGTGCCAGCAGCCCCGCGAGCGTCAAAAACATTCAGTACTTC. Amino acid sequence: CASSPASVKNIQYF.

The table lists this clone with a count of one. Here the CDR3 reads CASDRGRGYTF. In DNA, the CDR3 is TGTGCCAGCGACAGGGGGCGAGGCTACACCTTC. The V and J genes are TRBV19 and TRBJ1-2, with 10 bases matching TRBD1. Losses at the gene ends were 9 bases for V and 8 bases for J; bases not matched to a gene: 3. The CDR3 is made up of 11 amino acids. CDR1 and CDR2 (germline): LNHDA, SQIVND (reference sequence).

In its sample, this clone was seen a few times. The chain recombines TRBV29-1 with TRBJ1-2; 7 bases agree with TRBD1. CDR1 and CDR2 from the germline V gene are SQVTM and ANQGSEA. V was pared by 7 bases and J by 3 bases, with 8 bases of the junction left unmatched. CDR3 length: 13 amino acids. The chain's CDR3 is CSARQGGDYGYTF. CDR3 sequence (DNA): TGCAGCGCAAGACAGGGAGGTGACTATGGCTACACCTTC. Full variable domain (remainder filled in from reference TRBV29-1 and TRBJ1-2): SAVISQKPSRDICQRGTSLTIQCQVDSQVTMMFWYRQQPGQSLTLIATANQGSEATYESGFVIDKFPISRPNLTFSTLTVSNMSPEDSSIYLCSARQGGDYGYTFGSGTRLTVV.

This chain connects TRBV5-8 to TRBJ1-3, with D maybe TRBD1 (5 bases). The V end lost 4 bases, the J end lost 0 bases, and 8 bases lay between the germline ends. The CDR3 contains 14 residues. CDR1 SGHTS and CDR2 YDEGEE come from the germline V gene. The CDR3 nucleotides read TGTGCCAGCAGCCGGGGACTCTCTGGAAACACCATATATTTT. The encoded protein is CASSRGLSGNTIYF.

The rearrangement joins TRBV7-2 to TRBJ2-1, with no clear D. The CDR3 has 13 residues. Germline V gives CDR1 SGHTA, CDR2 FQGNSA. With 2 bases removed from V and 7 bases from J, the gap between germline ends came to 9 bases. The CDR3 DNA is TGTGCCAGCAGCTTAAGGGTGGAGAATGAGCAGTTCTTC. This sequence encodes CASSLRVENEQFF.

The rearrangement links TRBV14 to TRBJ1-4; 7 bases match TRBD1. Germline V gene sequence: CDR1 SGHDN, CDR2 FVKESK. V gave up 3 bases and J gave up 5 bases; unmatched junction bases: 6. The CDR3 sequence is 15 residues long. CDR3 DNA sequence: TGTGCCAGCAGCCATAGGGACAGCTCGAATGAAAAACTGTTTTTT. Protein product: CASSHRDSSNEKLFF.

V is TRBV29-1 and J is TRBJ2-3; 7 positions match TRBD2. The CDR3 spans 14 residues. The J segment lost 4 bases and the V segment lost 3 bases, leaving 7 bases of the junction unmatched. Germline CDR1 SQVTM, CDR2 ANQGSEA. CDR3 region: CSVDGGGPPDTQYF. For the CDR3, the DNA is TGCAGCGTTGACGGGGGAGGGCCGCCAGATACGCAGTATTTT.

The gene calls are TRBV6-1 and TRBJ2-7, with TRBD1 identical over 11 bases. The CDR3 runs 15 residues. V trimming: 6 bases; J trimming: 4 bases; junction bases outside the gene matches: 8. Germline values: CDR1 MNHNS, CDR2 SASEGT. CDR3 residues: CASRVEDRGLYEQYF. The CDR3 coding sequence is TGTGCCAGCAGGGTCGAGGACAGGGGGCTGTACGAGCAGTACTTC.

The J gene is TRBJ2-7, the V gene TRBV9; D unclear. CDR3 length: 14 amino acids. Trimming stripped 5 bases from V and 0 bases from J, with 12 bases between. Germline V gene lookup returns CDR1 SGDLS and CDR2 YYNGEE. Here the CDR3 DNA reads TGTGCCAGCAGATTGCGGAATGGCTCCTACGAGCAGTACTTC. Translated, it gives CASRLRNGSYEQYF.

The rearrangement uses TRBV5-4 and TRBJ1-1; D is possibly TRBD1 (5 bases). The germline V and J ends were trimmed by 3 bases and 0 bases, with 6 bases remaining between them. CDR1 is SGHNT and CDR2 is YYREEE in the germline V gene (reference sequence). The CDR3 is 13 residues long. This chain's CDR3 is CASSSGVNTEAFF. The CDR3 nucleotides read TGTGCCAGCAGCTCGGGGGTGAACACTGAAGCTTTCTTT.

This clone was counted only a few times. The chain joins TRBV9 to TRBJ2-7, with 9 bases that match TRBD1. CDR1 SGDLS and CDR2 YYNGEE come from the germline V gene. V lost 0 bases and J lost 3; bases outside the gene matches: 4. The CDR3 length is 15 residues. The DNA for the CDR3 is TGTGCCAGCAGCGTAGGTGGACAGGGGAACTACGAGCAGTACTTC. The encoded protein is CASSVGGQGNYEQYF. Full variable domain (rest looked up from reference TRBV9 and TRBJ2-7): DSGVTQTPKHLITATGQRVTLRCSPRSGDLSVYWYQQSLDQGLQFLIQYYNGEERAKGNILERFSAQQFPDLHSELNLSSLELGDSALYFCASSVGGQGNYEQYFGPGTRLTVT.

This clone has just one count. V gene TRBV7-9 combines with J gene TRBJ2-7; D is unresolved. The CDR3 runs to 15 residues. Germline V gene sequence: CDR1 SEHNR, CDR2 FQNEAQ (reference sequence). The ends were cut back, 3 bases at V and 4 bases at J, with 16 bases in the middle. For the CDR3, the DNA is TGTGCCAGCAGCTTGGAAACATGGATGCGGTACGAGCAGTACTTC. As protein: CASSLETWMRYEQYF.

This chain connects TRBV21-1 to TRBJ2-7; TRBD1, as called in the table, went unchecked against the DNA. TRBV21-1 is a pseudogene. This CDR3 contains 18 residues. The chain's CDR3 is CARAGVDRGQPRVYEQYF. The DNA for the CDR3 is TGTGCCAGGGCCGGCGTCGACAGGGGCCAGCCGAGGGTCTACGAGCAGTACTTC.

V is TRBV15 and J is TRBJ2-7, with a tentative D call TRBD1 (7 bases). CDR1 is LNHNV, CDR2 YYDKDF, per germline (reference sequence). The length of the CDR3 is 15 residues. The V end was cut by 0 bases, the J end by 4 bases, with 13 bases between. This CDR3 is CATSRDPRGVYEQYF. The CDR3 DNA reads TGTGCCACCAGCAGAGATCCCAGGGGGGTGTACGAGCAGTACTTC.

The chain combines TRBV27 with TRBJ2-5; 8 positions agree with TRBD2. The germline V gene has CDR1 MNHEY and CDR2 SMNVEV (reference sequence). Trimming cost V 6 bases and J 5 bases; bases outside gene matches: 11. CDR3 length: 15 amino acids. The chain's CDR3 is CASSLYRGGRETQYF. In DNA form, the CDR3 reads TGTGCCAGCAGCCTATATCGGGGGGGCAGGGAGACCCAGTACTTC.

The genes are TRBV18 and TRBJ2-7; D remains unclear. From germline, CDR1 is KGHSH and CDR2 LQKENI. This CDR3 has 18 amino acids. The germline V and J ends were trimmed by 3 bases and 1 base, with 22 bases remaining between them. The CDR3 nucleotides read TGTGCCAGCTCACCCCCGACTTCCTCTGGTCTTTCTTCCTACGAGCAGTACTTC. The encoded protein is CASSPPTSSGLSSYEQYF. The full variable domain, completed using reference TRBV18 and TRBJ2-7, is NAGVMQNPRHLVRRRGQEARLRCSPMKGHSHVYWYRQLPEEGLKFMVYLQKENIIDESGMPKERFSAEFPKEGPSILRIQQVVRGDSAAYFCASSPPTSSGLSSYEQYFGPGTRLTVT.

The CDR3 nucleotides read TGTGCCAGCCGGGACAGGGGTTCCGGAAACACCATATATTTT. Protein sequence: CASRDRGSGNTIYF. V and J are TRBV11-3 and TRBJ1-3; 10 bases are a match to TRBD1. V shed 8 bases, J shed 4 bases, and the junction held 5 bases outside the gene matches. The germline V gene encodes CDR1 SGHNT and CDR2 YENEEA. The CDR3 consists of 14 residues.

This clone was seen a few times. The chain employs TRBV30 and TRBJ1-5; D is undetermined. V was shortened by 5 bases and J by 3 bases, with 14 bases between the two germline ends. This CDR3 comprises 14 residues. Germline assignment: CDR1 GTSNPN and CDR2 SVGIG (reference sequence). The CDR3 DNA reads TGTGCCTGGGAATCCCGAGGCTTCAATCAGCCCCAGCATTTT. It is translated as CAWESRGFNQPQHF.

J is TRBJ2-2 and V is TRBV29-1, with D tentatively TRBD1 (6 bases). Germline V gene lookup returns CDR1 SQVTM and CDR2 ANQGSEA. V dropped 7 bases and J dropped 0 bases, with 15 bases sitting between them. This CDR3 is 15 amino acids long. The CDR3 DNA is TGCAGCGCCCAGGTCAGGGGCGCGAACACCGGGGAGCTGTTTTTT. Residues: CSAQVRGANTGELFF.

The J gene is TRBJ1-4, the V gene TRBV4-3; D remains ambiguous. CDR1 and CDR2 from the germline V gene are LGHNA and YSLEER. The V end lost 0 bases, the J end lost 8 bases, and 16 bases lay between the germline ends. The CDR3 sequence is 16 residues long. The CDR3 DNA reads TGCGCCAGCAGCCAAGATGTACCAAAACCGGGGGAAAAACTGTTTTTT. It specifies CASSQDVPKPGEKLFF.

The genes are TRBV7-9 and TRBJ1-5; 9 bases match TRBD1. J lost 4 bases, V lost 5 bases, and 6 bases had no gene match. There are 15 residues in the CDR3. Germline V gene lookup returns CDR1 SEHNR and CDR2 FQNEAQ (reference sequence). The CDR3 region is CASSEIGTGNQPQHF. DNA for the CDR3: TGTGCCAGCAGCGAAATCGGGACAGGGAATCAGCCCCAGCATTTT.

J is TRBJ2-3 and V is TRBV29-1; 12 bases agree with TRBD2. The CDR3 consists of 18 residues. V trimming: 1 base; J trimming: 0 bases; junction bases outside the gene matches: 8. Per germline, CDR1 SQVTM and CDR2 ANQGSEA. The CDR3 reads CSVEGSPGTSGSTDTQYF. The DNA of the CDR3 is TGCAGCGTTGAAGGGTCCCCCGGGACTAGCGGGAGCACAGATACGCAGTATTTT.

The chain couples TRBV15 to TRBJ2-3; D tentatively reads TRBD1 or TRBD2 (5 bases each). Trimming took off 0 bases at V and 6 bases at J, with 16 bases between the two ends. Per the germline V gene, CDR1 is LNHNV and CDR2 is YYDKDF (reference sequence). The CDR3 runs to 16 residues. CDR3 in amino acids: CATSREGTAPTDTQYF. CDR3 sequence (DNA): TGTGCCACCAGCAGAGAGGGGACGGCGCCCACCGATACGCAGTATTTT. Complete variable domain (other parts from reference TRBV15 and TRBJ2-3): DAMVIQNPRYQVTQFGKPVTLSCSQTLNHNVMYWYQQKSSQAPKLLFHYYDKDFNNEADTPDNFQSRRPNTSFCFLDIRSPGLGDTAMYLCATSREGTAPTDTQYFGPGTRLTVL.

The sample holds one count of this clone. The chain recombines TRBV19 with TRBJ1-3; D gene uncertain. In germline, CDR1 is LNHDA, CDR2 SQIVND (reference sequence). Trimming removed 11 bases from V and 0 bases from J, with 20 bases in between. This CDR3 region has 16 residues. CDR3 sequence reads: CAGDGDRLSSGNTIYF. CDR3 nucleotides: TGTGCCGGTGATGGAGACCGACTCAGCTCTGGAAACACCATATATTTT.